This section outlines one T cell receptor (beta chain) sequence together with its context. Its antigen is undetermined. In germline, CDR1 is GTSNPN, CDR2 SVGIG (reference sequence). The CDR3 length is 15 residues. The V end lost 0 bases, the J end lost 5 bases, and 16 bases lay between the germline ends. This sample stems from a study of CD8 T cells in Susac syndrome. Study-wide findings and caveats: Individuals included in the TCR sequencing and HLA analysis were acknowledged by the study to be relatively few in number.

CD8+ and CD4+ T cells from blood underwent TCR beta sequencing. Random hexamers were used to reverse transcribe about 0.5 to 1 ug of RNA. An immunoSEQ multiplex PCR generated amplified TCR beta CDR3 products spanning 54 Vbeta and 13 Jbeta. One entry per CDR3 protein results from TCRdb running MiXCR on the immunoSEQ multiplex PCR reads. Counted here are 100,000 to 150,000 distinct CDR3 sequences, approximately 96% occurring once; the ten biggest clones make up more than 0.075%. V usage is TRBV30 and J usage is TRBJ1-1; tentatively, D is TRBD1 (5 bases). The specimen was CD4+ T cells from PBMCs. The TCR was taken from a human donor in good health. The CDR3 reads CAWSVPGREATEAFF. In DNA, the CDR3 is TGTGCCTGGAGTGTCCCTGGCAGGGAGGCGACTGAAGCTTTCTTT.